The sequence of this TCR beta chain was determined in a study of cytomegalovirus exposure and HLA in healthy donors. Trimming shortened V by 5 bases and J by 0 bases, and 14 bases separated the two germline ends. The germline gives CDR1 SGHNT, CDR2 YENEEA. The CDR3 contains 16 residues. Method: immunoSEQ multiplex PCR; TCRdb's copy keeps in-frame clones and lacks some. The sample lists roughly 100,000 clones; approximately 90% were seen once. Sequenced sample: PBMCs. The chain uses TRBV11-3 and TRBJ2-1; the D gene is possibly TRBD2 (6 bases). This sequence originates from a woman between 18 and 30 years old in good health and CMV-seropositive. The CDR3 nucleotides read TGTGCCAGCAGCGCCCGGGACTCGAGCTCCTACAATGAGCAGTTCTTC. Protein product: CASSARDSSSYNEQFF.